This TCR beta chain came from a study of blood T cell repertoires in COVID-19. Study summary: From T cells, B-cell-depleted T cells, or PBMCs came the material, which was cDNA or gDNA.

As processed by the authors: Scientists estimated how many nucleated cells there were by amplifying reference gene primers. Libraries were prepared by immunoSEQ multiplex PCR; TCRdb keeps only in-frame clonotypes and omits some of them. D and trimming come from the DNA, and the V and J calls and clone size come from that table. The data show just under 350,000 clones, more than 70% seen once. During active infection, Seattle patients enrolled and were then monitored through disease. With V trimmed by 6 bases and J by 4 bases, 7 bases remained unmatched. This CDR3 region has 15 residues. The germline gives CDR1 MNHEY, CDR2 SVGAGI.

The sample comprised peripheral blood. The chain couples TRBV6-5 to TRBJ2-3; 10 bases fit TRBD1. The clonotype was recovered from a woman between 70 and 85 years old with COVID-19, enrolled during active disease. DNA of the CDR3: TGTGCCAGCAGGGCGGACAGGGGGATATCAGATACGCAGTATTTT. It is translated as CASRADRGISDTQYF.